These 27 T cell receptor beta chains were all obtained from the same sample, sequenced in a study of T cell changes during pregnancy in multiple sclerosis. Sequencing used immunoSEQ multiplex PCR; TCRdb keeps in-frame clones, though not all of them. This sample has over 60,000 clones; roughly 91% occur once, and the top ten carry more than 0.8%. The sample consisted of peripheral blood, taken in the first trimester of pregnancy. Every receptor here comes from a female donor with multiple sclerosis, enrolled in a pregnancy study.

The gene calls are TRBV5-1 and TRBJ1-2; D might be TRBD1 (6 bases). Trimming left V 1 base short and J 4 bases short, with 17 bases between. The CDR3 runs 16 residues. The germline CDR1 and CDR2 sequences are SGHRS and YFSETQ. The CDR3 loop is CASSLWQTGGGYGYTF. The CDR3 bases are TGCGCCAGCAGCTTGTGGCAGACAGGAGGAGGCTATGGCTACACCTTC.

This chain links TRBV10-3 with TRBJ1-1, with D perhaps TRBD1 (5 bases). Deletions cut 10 bases from V and 1 base from J, with 19 bases between. Germline V lookup: CDR1 ENHRY, CDR2 SYGVKD. CDR3 length: 15 amino acids. CDR3 nucleotide sequence: TGTGCCACCGCAACTTCGTCCGGGGGGAACACTGAAGCTTTCTTT. Protein: CATATSSGGNTEAFF.

The CDR3 loop reads CASSPWSRDNNQPQHF. CDR3 sequence (DNA): TGTGCCAGCTCACCGTGGTCCAGGGACAACAATCAGCCCCAGCATTTT. This rearrangement joins TRBV18 to TRBJ1-5; TRBD1 might be the D (6 bases). V was cut by 3 bases and J by 3 bases, with 15 bases left in between. CDR1 is KGHSH and CDR2 is LQKENI in the germline V gene. The length of the CDR3 is 16 residues.

The V and J genes are TRBV27 and TRBJ1-4, with TRBD1 as a possible D gene (6 bases). Germline CDR1 and CDR2: MNHEY and SMNVEV (reference sequence). Trimming removed 2 bases from V and 8 bases from J, with 27 bases in between. This CDR3 spans 19 amino acids. CDR3: CASSLGGAGSGRLHEKLFF. CDR3 nucleotides: TGTGCCAGCAGTTTAGGGGGGGCAGGTAGCGGGCGGCTTCACGAAAAACTGTTTTTT.

This chain joins TRBV27 and TRBJ2-5; TRBD2 agrees at 9 bases. This CDR3 spans 16 amino acids. CDR1 and CDR2 (germline): MNHEY, SMNVEV (reference sequence). Trimming took 4 bases from V and 1 from J; bases not matched to a gene: 7. CDR3 sequence (DNA): TGTGCCAGCAGTTATGGGATTAGCGGGAGCCAAGAGACCCAGTACTTC. It yields the protein CASSYGISGSQETQYF.

V usage is TRBV27 and J usage is TRBJ1-6, with D possibly TRBD1 on 5 matching bases. CDR3 length: 14 residues. Germline V gives CDR1 MNHEY, CDR2 SMNVEV (reference sequence). The V and J ends lost 2 bases and 4 bases respectively, with 6 bases between them. CDR3 DNA: TGTGCCAGCAGTTTAGGGGCGTATAATTCACCCCTCCACTTT. Protein: CASSLGAYNSPLHF.

The V call is TRBV28, the J call TRBJ2-1, with D possibly being TRBD2 (6 bases). Germline CDR1 MDHEN, CDR2 SYDVKM. V lost 5 bases and J lost 9, with 20 bases in between. The length of the CDR3 is 15 residues. CDR3 coding DNA: TGTGCCAGCAGTCTAACGGGGCGGGGTCGGATTGAGCAGTTCTTC. Translation: CASSLTGRGRIEQFF.

The V and J genes are TRBV6-5 and TRBJ2-7; the D gene is possibly TRBD1 (6 bases). This CDR3 is 16 amino acids long. Germline loops: CDR1 MNHEY, CDR2 SVGAGI. V was trimmed by 2 bases and J by 8 bases, leaving 22 bases between them. CDR3 residues: CASSYKGTSASLQQYF. In DNA, the CDR3 is TGTGCCAGCAGTTACAAGGGGACAAGTGCCTCTCTCCAGCAGTACTTC.

The rearrangement joins TRBV15 to TRBJ2-1, with D unclear. The V gene's germline CDR1 is LNHNV and CDR2 YYDKDF (reference sequence). Trimming left V 4 bases short and J 1 base short, with 17 bases between. This CDR3 is built from 17 residues. The CDR3 coding sequence is TGTGCCACCAGCACAGCGAGAACATCCCGGTCCTACAATGAGCAGTTCTTC. It is translated as CATSTARTSRSYNEQFF.

The chain employs TRBV27 and TRBJ2-3, with 7 bases lining up with TRBD2. Germline values: CDR1 MNHEY, CDR2 SMNVEV (reference sequence). The CDR3 has 17 residues. V lost 3 bases and J lost 4; bases outside the gene matches: 13. CDR3 region: CASSFRSQPGGADTQYF. The CDR3 DNA is TGTGCCAGCAGTTTCCGTTCGCAGCCGGGAGGCGCAGATACGCAGTATTTT.

The chain links TRBV29-1 to TRBJ2-3; 7 bases are shared with TRBD1. The CDR3 totals 13 residues. From germline, CDR1 is SQVTM and CDR2 ANQGSEA. V shed 4 bases, J shed 7 bases, and the junction held 8 bases outside the gene matches. The CDR3 spells CSVVRQGENTQYF. CDR3 DNA: TGCAGCGTTGTACGGCAGGGGGAGAATACGCAGTATTTT.

The chain carries TRBV4-2 and TRBJ2-7, with TRBD2 matching 14 bases. The CDR3 has 17 residues. Germline CDR1 is LGHNA and CDR2 is YNFKEQ. Germline trimming cut 4 bases from V and 9 bases from J; bases unmatched to any gene: 14. CDR3 loop: CASSRGLAGEFGKGQYF. The CDR3 region has the DNA TGTGCCAGCAGCCGGGGACTAGCGGGAGAATTTGGAAAAGGGCAGTACTTC.

The chain combines TRBV29-1 with TRBJ1-1; D not resolved. CDR1 and CDR2 from the germline V gene are SQVTM and ANQGSEA. The CDR3 has 12 amino acids. Trimming removed 6 bases from V and 0 bases from J, with 8 bases in between. CDR3: CSVEFMNTEAFF. In DNA, the CDR3 is TGCAGCGTGGAGTTTATGAACACTGAAGCTTTCTTT.

CDR3 protein: CASSLGTHSNQPQHF. The CDR3 bases are TGTGCCAGCAGCCTCGGGACACATAGCAATCAGCCCCAGCATTTT. V and J are TRBV7-9 and TRBJ1-5, with a possible D match to TRBD1 (6 bases). Trimming left V 5 bases short and J 0 bases short, with 11 bases between. Germline-derived CDR1 and CDR2 are SEHNR and FQNEAQ (reference sequence). The CDR3 contains 15 residues.

This clone has only one observation. J is TRBJ2-1 and V is TRBV29-1; possibly TRBD2 for D (7 bases). The CDR3 runs to 14 residues. Germline CDR1 SQVTM, CDR2 ANQGSEA. The CDR3 loop is CSLGGGLLSHEQFF. CDR3 DNA sequence: TGCAGTCTGGGAGGGGGTCTCCTATCTCATGAGCAGTTCTTC.

This rearrangement joins TRBV27 to TRBJ1-1; perhaps TRBD1 as D (5 bases). Germline V gene data show CDR1 as MNHEY and CDR2 as SMNVEV (reference sequence). CDR3 size: 12 residues. Trimming removed 4 bases at V and 7 bases at J, with 10 bases between. CDR3 nucleotides: TGTGCCAGCAGTTCCAGGGTTGGTGAAGCTTTCTTT. It codes for CASSSRVGEAFF.

J is TRBJ1-1 and V is TRBV13; the D is unclear. CDR1 is PRHDT and CDR2 is FYEKMQ in the germline V gene (reference sequence). The V end was cut by 5 bases, the J end by 2 bases, with 9 bases between. The length of the CDR3 is 13 residues. In DNA, the CDR3 is TGTGCCAGCAGCGTTGCGGGAAACACTGAAGCTTTCTTT. This codes for CASSVAGNTEAFF.

The chain carries TRBV9 and TRBJ1-1; no definite D call. Germline V gene data show CDR1 as SGDLS and CDR2 as YYNGEE. Trimming cost V 3 bases and J 4 bases, with 16 bases left between them. The CDR3 runs 15 residues. The CDR3 here is CASSGGGYMGTEAFF. The DNA for the CDR3 is TGTGCCAGCAGCGGTGGAGGATATATGGGCACTGAAGCTTTCTTT. Combining the CDR3 with reference TRBV9 and TRBJ1-1 gives the whole variable domain DSGVTQTPKHLITATGQRVTLRCSPRSGDLSVYWYQQSLDQGLQFLIQYYNGEERAKGNILERFSAQQFPDLHSELNLSSLELGDSALYFCASSGGGYMGTEAFFGQGTRLTVV.

The CDR3 spells CASSSDRGPGNTIYF. DNA for the CDR3: TGTGCCAGCAGTTCGGACAGGGGGCCCGGAAACACCATATATTTT. The chain joins TRBV27 to TRBJ1-3; 11 bases are a match to TRBD1. Germline V gene lookup returns CDR1 MNHEY and CDR2 SMNVEV (reference sequence). The trim removed 4 bases at V and 4 bases at J, leaving 3 bases unmatched. This CDR3 contains 15 residues.

This chain links TRBV5-4 with TRBJ2-5; 9 nucleotides align to TRBD1. CDR3 length: 15 residues. Germline loops: CDR1 SGHNT, CDR2 YYREEE (reference sequence). After removal of 2 bases from V and 5 bases from J, the junction contained 7 bases not matched to a gene. In nucleotides, the CDR3 is TGTGCCAGCAGCTTACGCACAGGGGGCAGGGAGACCCAGTACTTC. Translated: CASSLRTGGRETQYF.

This clone showed up just a few times. This sequence joins TRBV6-1 and TRBJ1-1; tentatively, D is TRBD1 (6 bases). CDR1 and CDR2 from the germline V gene are MNHNS and SASEGT. Deletions cut 7 bases from V and 5 bases from J, with 14 bases between. The CDR3 spans 13 residues. CDR3 in amino acids: CASIIQGGTEAFF. CDR3 nucleotide sequence: TGTGCCAGCATAATACAGGGAGGGACTGAAGCTTTCTTT.

This chain uses TRBV7-3 with TRBJ1-1; 8 bases are shared with TRBD1. Germline loops: CDR1 SGHTA, CDR2 FQGTGA. Trimming took 5 bases from V and 10 from J; bases not matched to a gene: 12. The CDR3 contains 14 residues. The CDR3 DNA reads as TGTGCCAGCAGCCGACAATCAGGGGGCGCGGTAGCTTTCTTT. Its translation: CASSRQSGGAVAFF.

The chain uses TRBV2 and TRBJ2-7, with 8 bases aligning to TRBD1. J gave up 6 bases and V 4 bases, and 2 bases lay outside the gene matches. CDR1 and CDR2 from the germline V gene are SNHLY and FYNNEI. The CDR3 is 12 amino acids. CDR3 protein: CASSGDRGEQYF. The CDR3 DNA reads TGTGCCAGCAGTGGAGACAGGGGCGAGCAGTACTTC.

V and J are TRBV19 and TRBJ2-7, with TRBD1 identical over 10 bases. The germline V gene has CDR1 LNHDA and CDR2 SQIVND (reference sequence). The CDR3 has 14 residues. With V trimmed by 5 bases and J by 3 bases, 4 bases remained unmatched. DNA for the CDR3: TGTGCCAGTAGTTCCGGGACAGGGGACTACGAGCAGTACTTC. Its translation: CASSSGTGDYEQYF.

The chain is built from TRBV4-1 and TRBJ2-1, with 9 bases aligning to TRBD2. The CDR3 is 17 residues long. V dropped 0 bases and J dropped 6; count of bases not matched to a gene: 9. Germline assignment: CDR1 MGHRA and CDR2 YSYEKL. CDR3 sequence: CASSQDAPSGVINEQFF. The CDR3 DNA sequence: TGCGCCAGCAGCCAAGATGCTCCTAGCGGGGTGATCAATGAGCAGTTCTTC.

This clone was counted only a few times. The chain carries TRBV19 and TRBJ2-7; TRBD2 is a possible D gene (6 bases). CDR3 size: 15 residues. Trimming removed 5 bases at V and 9 bases at J, with 23 bases between. CDR1 LNHDA and CDR2 SQIVND come from the germline V gene (reference sequence). For the CDR3, the DNA is TGTGCCAGTAGTGGGGGACTGAGGACTGGCTCGGTGCAGTACTTC. Encoded protein: CASSGGLRTGSVQYF.

The V call is TRBV19, the J call TRBJ1-1; possible D gene TRBD1, 6 bases. From germline, CDR1 is LNHDA and CDR2 SQIVND (reference sequence). The CDR3 has 15 residues. V was pared by 6 bases and J by 0 bases, with 14 bases between. The DNA for the CDR3 is TGTGCCAGTAGCTGGAGAAGGGGGATGAACACTGAAGCTTTCTTT. The encoded protein is CASSWRRGMNTEAFF.